The 13 T cell receptor beta chains in this list originate from one sample, sequenced in a study of blood T cell repertoires in COVID-19. Produced via immunoSEQ multiplex PCR; TCRdb's table is partial and in-frame only. The data show roughly 150,000 clones, with roughly 84% seen just once and about 40% held by the top ten. Material for sequencing was peripheral blood. The receptors were gathered from a human donor in a cohort sampled during active COVID-19.

V is TRBV3-1 (or the pseudogene TRBV3-2) and J is TRBJ1-2; tentative D call: TRBD1 (5 bases). Deletions cut 0 bases from V and 4 bases from J, with 9 bases between. The CDR3 has 14 residues. The germline V gene has CDR1 LGHDT and CDR2 YNNKEL (reference sequence). The CDR3 reads CASSQEWQGYGYTF. The CDR3 region has the DNA TGTGCCAGCAGCCAAGAATGGCAGGGCTATGGCTACACCTTC.

The V call is TRBV2, the J call TRBJ2-7; the match to TRBD1 covers 10 bases. This CDR3 region has 14 residues. CDR1 and CDR2 from the germline V gene are SNHLY and FYNNEI. The V and J ends lost 6 bases and 4 bases, in that order; junction bases with no gene match: 6. CDR3 nucleotides: TGTGCCAGCAGCCGGGACAGGGGATCTTACGAGCAGTACTTC. Protein sequence: CASSRDRGSYEQYF.

CDR3 amino acids: CASSLRQGISMEQFF. CDR3 bases: TGTGCCAGCAGCCTTCGACAGGGAATCTCGATGGAGCAGTTCTTC. The V call is TRBV27, the J call TRBJ2-1; 7 positions match TRBD1. The CDR3 extends over 15 amino acids. Germline loops: CDR1 MNHEY, CDR2 SMNVEV (reference sequence). J lost 10 bases, V lost 6 bases, and 15 bases had no gene match.

The CDR3 here is CASSQTSGGSDTQYF. CDR3 nucleotides: TGTGCCAGCAGCCAAACTAGCGGCGGGTCCGATACGCAGTATTTT. The V call is TRBV4-2, the J call TRBJ2-3; 8 bases agree with TRBD2. The CDR3 is 15 residues long. The V gene's germline CDR1 is LGHNA and CDR2 YNFKEQ. With V trimmed by 2 bases and J by 6 bases, 7 bases remained unmatched.

The chain employs TRBV11-3 and TRBJ1-2, with TRBD1 matching 7 bases. Germline V gene sequence: CDR1 SGHNT, CDR2 YENEEA. The CDR3 runs to 16 residues. The V segment lost 5 bases and the J segment 8 bases; nucleotides outside the gene matches: 17. The CDR3, as DNA: TGTGCCAGCAGCACCGGGACAGCCTTTCCCTTGGAGGGCTACACCTTC. This codes for CASSTGTAFPLEGYTF.

This clone was observed a handful of times. The chain is built from TRBV3-1 (or the pseudogene TRBV3-2) and TRBJ1-5; D is possibly TRBD1 (6 bases). CDR3 length: 15 amino acids. The V end lost 1 base, the J end lost 2 bases, and 9 bases lay between the germline ends. The V gene's germline CDR1 is LGHDT and CDR2 YNNKEL (reference sequence). The CDR3 sequence: CASSQGGQRNQPQHF. The CDR3 nucleotides are TGTGCCAGCAGCCAAGGTGGACAGCGCAATCAGCCCCAGCATTTT.

This chain joins TRBV7-9 and TRBJ2-7, with D perhaps matching TRBD1 (6 bases). V was trimmed by 5 bases and J by 2 bases, leaving 13 bases between them. This CDR3 has 14 residues. Germline lookup yields CDR1 SEHNR and CDR2 FQNEAQ (reference sequence). CDR3 sequence: CASSGRTGTYEQYF. The CDR3, as DNA: TGTGCCAGCAGCGGGAGAACAGGGACCTACGAGCAGTACTTC.

J is TRBJ1-5 and V is TRBV18, with TRBD1 as a possible D gene (6 bases). The germline gives CDR1 KGHSH, CDR2 LQKENI. V was cut by 1 base and J by 6 bases, with 16 bases left in between. This CDR3 is 16 amino acids long. The DNA of the CDR3 is TGTGCCAGCTCACCACTGGGGGGGCAAGAGTCTCAGCCCCAGCATTTT. Its protein product is CASSPLGGQESQPQHF.

The chain recombines TRBV2 with TRBJ1-4, with a weak D call TRBD1 (6 bases). Deletions cut 6 bases from V and 5 bases from J, with 13 bases between. This CDR3 comprises 14 residues. CDR1 and CDR2 from the germline V gene are SNHLY and FYNNEI. In nucleotides, the CDR3 is TGTGCCAGCAGGGATGGGGGGGCCAATGAAAAACTGTTTTTT. It translates to CASRDGGANEKLFF.

This chain links TRBV7-2 with TRBJ2-7; 7 positions agree with TRBD1. Trimming removed 4 bases from V and 5 bases from J; junction bases left unmatched: 5. This CDR3 spans 13 amino acids. CDR1 is SGHTA, CDR2 FQGNSA, per germline. CDR3: CASSYAGGHEQYV. In nucleotides, the CDR3 is TGTGCCAGCAGCTACGCAGGGGGACACGAGCAGTACGTC.

The chain uses TRBV4-3 and TRBJ2-7; perhaps TRBD1 as D (6 bases). The CDR3 has 16 residues. The V gene lost 4 bases and the J gene lost 0 bases, with 16 bases spanning the gap. The germline gives CDR1 LGHNA, CDR2 YSLEER. The CDR3 sequence: CASSRDGQTLSYEQYF. In DNA, the CDR3 is TGCGCCAGCAGCCGAGACGGACAGACCCTCTCCTACGAGCAGTACTTC.

V gene TRBV7-8 combines with J gene TRBJ2-1, with 12 bases identical to TRBD1. From germline, CDR1 is SGHVS and CDR2 FQNEAQ. CDR3 length equals 15 residues. V trimming: 4 bases; J trimming: 8 bases; junction bases outside the gene matches: 6. This chain's CDR3 is CASSSPGQGAYEQFF. CDR3 nucleotides: TGTGCCAGCAGCTCACCGGGACAGGGGGCCTATGAGCAGTTCTTC.

V gene TRBV4-3 combines with J gene TRBJ1-5; perhaps TRBD1 as D (6 bases). The CDR3 is 15 amino acids. V lost 0 bases, J lost 5 bases, and 11 bases lay in between. The germline gives CDR1 LGHNA, CDR2 YSLEER. The CDR3 nucleotides are TGCGCCAGCAGCCAAGACAGGGGTCAGGATCAGCCCCAGCATTTT. Its protein product is CASSQDRGQDQPQHF.